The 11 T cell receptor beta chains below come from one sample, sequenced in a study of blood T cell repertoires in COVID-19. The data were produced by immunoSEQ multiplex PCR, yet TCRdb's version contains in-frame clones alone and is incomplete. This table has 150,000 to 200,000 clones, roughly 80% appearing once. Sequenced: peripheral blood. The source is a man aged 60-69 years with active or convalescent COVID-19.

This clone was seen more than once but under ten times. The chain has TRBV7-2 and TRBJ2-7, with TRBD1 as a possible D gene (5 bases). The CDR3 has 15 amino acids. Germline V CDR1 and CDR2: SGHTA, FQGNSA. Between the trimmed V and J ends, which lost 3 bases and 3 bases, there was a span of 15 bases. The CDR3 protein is CASSFNPGRVYEQYF. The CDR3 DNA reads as TGTGCCAGCAGCTTCAATCCGGGCAGGGTCTACGAGCAGTACTTC.

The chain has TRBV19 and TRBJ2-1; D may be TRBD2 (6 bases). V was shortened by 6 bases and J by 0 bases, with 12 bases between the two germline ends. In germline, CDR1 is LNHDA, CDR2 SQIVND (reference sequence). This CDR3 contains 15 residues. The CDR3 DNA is TGTGCCAGTAGCACCACTAGCCTCTCCTACAATGAGCAGTTCTTC. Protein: CASSTTSLSYNEQFF.

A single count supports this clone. CDR3 DNA: TGCGCCAGCAGCGCCTCTAGCGGCTCCTACGAGCAGTACTTC. Protein product: CASSASSGSYEQYF. This rearrangement joins TRBV5-1 to TRBJ2-7; TRBD2 agrees at 7 bases. The V gene end was trimmed by 4 bases and the J gene end by 0 bases; junction bases not matched to a gene: 4. CDR1 and CDR2 from the germline V gene are SGHRS and YFSETQ. This CDR3 spans 14 amino acids.

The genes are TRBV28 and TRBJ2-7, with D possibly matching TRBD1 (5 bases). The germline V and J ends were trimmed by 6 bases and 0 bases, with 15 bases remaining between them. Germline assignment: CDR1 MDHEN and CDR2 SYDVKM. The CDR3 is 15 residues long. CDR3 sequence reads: CASRAGAGLSYEQYF. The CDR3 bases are TGTGCCAGCAGAGCAGGTGCAGGGCTCTCCTACGAGCAGTACTTC.

The CDR3 DNA is TGTGCCAGCAGTCCCGACTCCCCCGGTGGGCAGTTCTTC. Translation: CASSPDSPGGQFF. The rearrangement joins TRBV7-9 to TRBJ2-1; D is undetermined. Germline loops: CDR1 SEHNR, CDR2 FQNEAQ (reference sequence). The V end lost 6 bases, the J end lost 12 bases, and 18 bases lay between the germline ends. This CDR3 contains 13 residues.

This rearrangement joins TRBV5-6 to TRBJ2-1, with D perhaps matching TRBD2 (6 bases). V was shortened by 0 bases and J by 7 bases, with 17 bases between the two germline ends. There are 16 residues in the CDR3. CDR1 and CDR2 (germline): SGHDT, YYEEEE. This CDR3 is CASSLAVGLARNEQFF. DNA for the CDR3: TGTGCCAGCAGCTTGGCAGTCGGGCTAGCGCGTAATGAGCAGTTCTTC.

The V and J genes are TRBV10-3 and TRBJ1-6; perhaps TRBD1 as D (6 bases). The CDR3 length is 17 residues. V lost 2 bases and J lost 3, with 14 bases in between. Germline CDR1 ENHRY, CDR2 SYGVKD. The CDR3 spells CAISEPQGTVYNSPLHF. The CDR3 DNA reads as TGTGCCATCAGTGAGCCACAGGGCACAGTCTATAATTCACCCCTCCACTTT.

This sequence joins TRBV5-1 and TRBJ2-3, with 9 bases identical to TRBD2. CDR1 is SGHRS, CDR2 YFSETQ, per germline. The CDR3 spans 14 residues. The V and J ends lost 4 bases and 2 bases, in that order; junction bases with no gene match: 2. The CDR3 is CASSPSGTTDTQYF. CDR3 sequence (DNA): TGCGCCAGCAGCCCTAGCGGGACCACAGATACGCAGTATTTT.

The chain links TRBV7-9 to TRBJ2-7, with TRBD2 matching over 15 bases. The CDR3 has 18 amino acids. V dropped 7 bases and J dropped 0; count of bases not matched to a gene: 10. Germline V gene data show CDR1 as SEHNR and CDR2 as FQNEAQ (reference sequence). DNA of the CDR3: TGTGCCAGCACCCCCCCGGGACTAGCGGGAGGAAGCTCCTACGAGCAGTACTTC. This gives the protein CASTPPGLAGGSSYEQYF.

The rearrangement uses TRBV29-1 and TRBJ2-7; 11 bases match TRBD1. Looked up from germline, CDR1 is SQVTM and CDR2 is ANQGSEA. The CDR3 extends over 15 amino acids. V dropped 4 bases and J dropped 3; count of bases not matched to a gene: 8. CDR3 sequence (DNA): TGCAGCGTTGTCCCAAGGGGGACAGGGGGCTACGAGCAGTACTTC. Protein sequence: CSVVPRGTGGYEQYF.

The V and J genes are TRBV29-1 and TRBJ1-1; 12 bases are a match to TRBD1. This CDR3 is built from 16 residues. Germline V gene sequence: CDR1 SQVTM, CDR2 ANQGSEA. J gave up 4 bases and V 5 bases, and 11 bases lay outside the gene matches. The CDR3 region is CSVFPGTGGVGTEAFF. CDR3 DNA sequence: TGCAGCGTTTTCCCCGGGACAGGGGGCGTGGGCACTGAAGCTTTCTTT.